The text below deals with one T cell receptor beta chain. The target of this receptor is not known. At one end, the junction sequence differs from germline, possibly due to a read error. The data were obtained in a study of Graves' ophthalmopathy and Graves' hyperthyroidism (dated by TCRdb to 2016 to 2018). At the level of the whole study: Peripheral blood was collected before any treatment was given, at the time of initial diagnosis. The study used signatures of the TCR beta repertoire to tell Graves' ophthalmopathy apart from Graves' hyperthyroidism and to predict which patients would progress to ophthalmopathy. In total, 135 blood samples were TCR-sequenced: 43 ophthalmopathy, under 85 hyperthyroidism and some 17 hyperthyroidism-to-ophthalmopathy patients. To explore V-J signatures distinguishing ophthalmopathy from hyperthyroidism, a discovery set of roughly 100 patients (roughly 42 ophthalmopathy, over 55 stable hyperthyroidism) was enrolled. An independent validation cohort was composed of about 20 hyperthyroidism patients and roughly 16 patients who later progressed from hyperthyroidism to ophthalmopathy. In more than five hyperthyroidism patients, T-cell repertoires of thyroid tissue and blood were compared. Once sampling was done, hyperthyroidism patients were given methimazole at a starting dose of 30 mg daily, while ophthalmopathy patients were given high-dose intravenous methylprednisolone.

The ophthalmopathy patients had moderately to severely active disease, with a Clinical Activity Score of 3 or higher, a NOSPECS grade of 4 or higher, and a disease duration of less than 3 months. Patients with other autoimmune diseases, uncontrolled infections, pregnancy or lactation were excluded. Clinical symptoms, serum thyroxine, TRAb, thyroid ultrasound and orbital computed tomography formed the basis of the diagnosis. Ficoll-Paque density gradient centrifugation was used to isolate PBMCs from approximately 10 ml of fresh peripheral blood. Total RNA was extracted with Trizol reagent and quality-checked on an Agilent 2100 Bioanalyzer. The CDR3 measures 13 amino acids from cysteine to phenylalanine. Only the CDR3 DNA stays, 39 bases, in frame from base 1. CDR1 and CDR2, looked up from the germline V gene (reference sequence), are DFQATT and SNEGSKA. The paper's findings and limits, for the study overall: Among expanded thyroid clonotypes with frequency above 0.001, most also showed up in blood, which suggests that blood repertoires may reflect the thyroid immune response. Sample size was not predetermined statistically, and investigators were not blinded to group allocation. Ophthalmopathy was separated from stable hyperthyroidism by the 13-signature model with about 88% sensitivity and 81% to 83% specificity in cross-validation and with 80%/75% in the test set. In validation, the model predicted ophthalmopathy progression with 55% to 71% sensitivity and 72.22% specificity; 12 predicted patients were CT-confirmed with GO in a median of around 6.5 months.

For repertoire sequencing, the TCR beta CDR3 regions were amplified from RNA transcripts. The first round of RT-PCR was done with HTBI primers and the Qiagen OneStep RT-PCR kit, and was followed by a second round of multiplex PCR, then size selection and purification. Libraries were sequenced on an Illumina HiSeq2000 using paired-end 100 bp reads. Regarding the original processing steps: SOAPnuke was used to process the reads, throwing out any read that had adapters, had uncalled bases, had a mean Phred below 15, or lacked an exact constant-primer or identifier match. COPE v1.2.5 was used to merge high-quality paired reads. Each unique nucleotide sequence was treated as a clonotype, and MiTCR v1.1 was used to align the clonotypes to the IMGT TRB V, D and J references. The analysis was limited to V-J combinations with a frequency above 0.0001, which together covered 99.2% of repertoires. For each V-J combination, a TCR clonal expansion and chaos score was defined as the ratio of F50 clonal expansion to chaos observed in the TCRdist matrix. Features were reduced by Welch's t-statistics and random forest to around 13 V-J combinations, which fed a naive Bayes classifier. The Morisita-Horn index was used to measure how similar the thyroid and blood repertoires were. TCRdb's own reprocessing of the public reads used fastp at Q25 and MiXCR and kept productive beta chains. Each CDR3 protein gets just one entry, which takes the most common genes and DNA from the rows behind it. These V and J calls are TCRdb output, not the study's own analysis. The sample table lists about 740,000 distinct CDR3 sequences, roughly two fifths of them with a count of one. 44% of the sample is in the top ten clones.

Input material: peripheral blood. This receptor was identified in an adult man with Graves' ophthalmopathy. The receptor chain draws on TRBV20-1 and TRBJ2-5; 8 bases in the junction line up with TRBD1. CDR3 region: CSEFDRGKETQYF. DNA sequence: TGCAGTGAGTTCGACAGGGGAAAGGAGACCCAATACTTC.